This record looks at one T cell receptor beta chain sequence and its context. The antigen remains undetermined. These data come from a study of T-cell memory formation after mild COVID-19. Study-wide context: Among the donors, TCR clusters were largely specific to each donor.

Broader study findings: Mainly CM and EM harbored the contracting CD4+ clones; mainly EMRA harbored the CD8+ ones. Prior to infection, memory already included some responding clones, suggesting cross-reactive memory joined.

Unmatched junction bases numbered 4, after V lost 3 bases and J lost 1 base. The CDR3 extends over 15 amino acids. cDNA libraries for TCR alpha and TCR beta, carrying sample barcodes and UMIs, came from 5'RACE with constant-segment primers. TCRdb fed the 5' RACE reads into MiXCR, producing one record per CDR3 protein. The profile shows some 350,000 distinct CDR3 sequences, approximately 15% of them singletons. The chain recombines TRBV12-3 or TRBV12-4 with TRBJ2-5, with 8 positions matching TRBD2. Input material: PBMCs or a T cell subset sorted from them (not recorded which). This clonotype originated in a man aged 18 to 35 who had mild COVID-19 (a few samples of this study predate the infection). Cell type and time point are not known. CDR3 DNA: TGTGCCAGCAGTTTCTCGGGGGGGGGCCAAGAGACCCAGTACTTC. This translates into CASSFSGGGQETQYF.